Presented here are 9 T cell receptor beta chains from one specimen sequenced in a study of cytomegalovirus exposure and HLA in healthy donors. PCR used 60 Vbeta primers and 13 Jbeta primers. The repertoire was sequenced with immunoSEQ multiplex PCR; TCRdb's copy has only in-frame clones and lacks some. The repertoire has roughly 96,000 clones, 60% to 75% of them found once; the top ten carry 3%. Sequencing input: PBMCs. The source is a female donor in good health and CMV-seropositive.

The chain joins TRBV5-4 to TRBJ2-1; TRBD1 agrees at 9 bases. The CDR3 covers 15 residues. In germline, CDR1 is SGHNT, CDR2 YYREEE (reference sequence). V trimming: 4 bases; J trimming: 7 bases; junction bases outside the gene matches: 9. CDR3 nucleotide sequence: TGTGCCAGCAGCCCACGACAGGGGGTGGCGAATGAGCAGTTCTTC. The encoded protein is CASSPRQGVANEQFF.

The V call is TRBV19, the J call TRBJ1-2, with TRBD1 as a possible D gene (5 bases). Between the trimmed V and J ends, which lost 8 bases and 5 bases, there was a span of 12 bases. CDR1 and CDR2 from the germline V gene are LNHDA and SQIVND (reference sequence). The CDR3 totals 12 residues. The CDR3 DNA is TGTGCCAGTCGGACACCAAGATATGGCTACACCTTC. Translating it yields CASRTPRYGYTF.

This rearrangement joins TRBV28 to TRBJ2-7; TRBD1 is a possible D gene (5 bases). V was trimmed by 4 bases and J by 3 bases, leaving 16 bases between them. The germline V gene has CDR1 MDHEN and CDR2 SYDVKM. This CDR3 is built from 15 residues. For the CDR3, the DNA is TGTGCCAGCAGTTACACCCGACAGACACGCTACGAGCAGTACTTC. As protein: CASSYTRQTRYEQYF.

Here the CDR3 reads CAWSRDQGTEAFF. For the CDR3, the DNA is TGTGCCTGGAGTCGAGACCAGGGGACTGAAGCTTTCTTT. The genes are TRBV30 and TRBJ1-1, with a tentative D call TRBD1 (6 bases). The CDR3 runs 13 residues. V was shortened by 2 bases and J by 5 bases, with 12 bases between the two germline ends. Per germline, CDR1 GTSNPN and CDR2 SVGIG (reference sequence). The full variable domain, its missing parts supplied by reference TRBV30 and TRBJ1-1, is SQTIHQWPATLVQPVGSPLSLECTVEGTSNPNLYWYRQAAGRGLQLLFYSVGIGQISSEVPQNLSASRPQDRQFILSSKKLLLSDSGFYLCAWSRDQGTEAFFGQGTRLTVV.

V usage is TRBV5-8 and J usage is TRBJ1-5; 11 positions match TRBD1. Germline trimming cut 4 bases from V and 0 bases from J; bases unmatched to any gene: 9. There are 18 residues in the CDR3. Germline V lookup: CDR1 SGHTS, CDR2 YDEGEE. CDR3 nucleotide sequence: TGTGCCAGCAGCCCGGGGACCGGGACAGGGGGTAGCAATCAGCCCCAGCATTTT. The encoded protein is CASSPGTGTGGSNQPQHF. Full variable domain (rest looked up from reference TRBV5-8 and TRBJ1-5): EAGVTQSPTHLIKTRGQQATLRCSPISGHTSVYWYQQALGLGLQFLLWYDEGEERNRGNFPPRFSGRQFPNYSSELNVNALELEDSALYLCASSPGTGTGGSNQPQHFGDGTRLSIL.

This rearrangement joins TRBV5-1 to TRBJ1-1; D not certain. Germline V lookup: CDR1 SGHRS, CDR2 YFSETQ. V dropped 2 bases and J dropped 6 bases, with 11 bases sitting between them. The CDR3 has 13 amino acids. CDR3 loop: CASSFSSEAEAFF. For the CDR3, the DNA is TGCGCCAGCAGCTTTTCGAGCGAGGCTGAAGCTTTCTTT.

This clone was counted only a few times. This chain uses TRBV9 with TRBJ2-3, with 7 nucleotides matching TRBD2. V lost 4 bases and J lost 0; bases outside the gene matches: 8. This CDR3 comprises 16 residues. Germline assignment: CDR1 SGDLS and CDR2 YYNGEE. The CDR3 sequence: CASSPSTSTSTDTQYF. The DNA for the CDR3 is TGTGCCAGCAGCCCTTCGACTAGCACTAGCACAGATACGCAGTATTTT.

V gene TRBV5-1 combines with J gene TRBJ1-1; the match to TRBD1 covers 7 bases. V was pared by 4 bases and J by 1 base, with 7 bases of the junction left unmatched. Germline V gene lookup returns CDR1 SGHRS and CDR2 YFSETQ. This CDR3 spans 15 amino acids. The CDR3 protein is CASSILTGENTEAFF. CDR3 coding DNA: TGCGCCAGCAGCATCCTTACAGGGGAGAACACTGAAGCTTTCTTT. The complete variable domain, with remaining parts taken from reference TRBV5-1 and TRBJ1-1, reads KAGVTQTPRYLIKTRGQQVTLSCSPISGHRSVSWYQQTPGQGLQFLFEYFSETQRNKGNFPGRFSGRQFSNSRSEMNVSTLELGDSALYLCASSILTGENTEAFFGQGTRLTVV.

This sequence joins TRBV5-1 and TRBJ2-4; D is unresolved. The CDR3 runs 14 residues. The V end was cut by 0 bases, the J end by 0 bases, with 4 bases between. Germline V gives CDR1 SGHRS, CDR2 YFSETQ. CDR3 loop: CASSLELAKNIQYF. The CDR3 bases are TGCGCCAGCAGCTTGGAACTAGCCAAAAACATTCAGTACTTC. Filled out from reference TRBV5-1 and TRBJ2-4, the complete variable domain reads KAGVTQTPRYLIKTRGQQVTLSCSPISGHRSVSWYQQTPGQGLQFLFEYFSETQRNKGNFPGRFSGRQFSNSRSEMNVSTLELGDSALYLCASSLELAKNIQYFGAGTRLSVL.